The clone carrying this T cell receptor (beta chain) was counted at least ten times. No antigen is known for it. This specimen comes from a study of CD8 T cells in ankylosing spondylitis. Findings of the study overall: Some of the motif variants had earlier been found in reactive arthritis patients' fluid and blood.

The CDR3 has 17 residues. With molecular barcodes, quantitative 5'-RACE was used to make the TCR beta libraries. TCRdb re-called the 5' RACE reads through MiXCR, storing one row per CDR3 protein. The table lists just under 95,000 distinct CDR3 sequences, about 8.8% of them singletons. The sequence was obtained from a male donor with ankylosing spondylitis or in good health (not recorded which). This rearrangement joins TRBV21-1 to TRBJ2-2; the D call in the table, TRBD1, was not verified against the DNA. TRBV21-1 is a pseudogene locus. The sequenced sample consisted of blood, either unsorted or a sorted T cell fraction (not recorded which). The CDR3 protein is CASSKFGKQGVTGELFF. CDR3 sequence (DNA): TGTGCCAGCAGCAAATTCGGGAAACAGGGGGTCACCGGGGAGCTGTTTTTT.